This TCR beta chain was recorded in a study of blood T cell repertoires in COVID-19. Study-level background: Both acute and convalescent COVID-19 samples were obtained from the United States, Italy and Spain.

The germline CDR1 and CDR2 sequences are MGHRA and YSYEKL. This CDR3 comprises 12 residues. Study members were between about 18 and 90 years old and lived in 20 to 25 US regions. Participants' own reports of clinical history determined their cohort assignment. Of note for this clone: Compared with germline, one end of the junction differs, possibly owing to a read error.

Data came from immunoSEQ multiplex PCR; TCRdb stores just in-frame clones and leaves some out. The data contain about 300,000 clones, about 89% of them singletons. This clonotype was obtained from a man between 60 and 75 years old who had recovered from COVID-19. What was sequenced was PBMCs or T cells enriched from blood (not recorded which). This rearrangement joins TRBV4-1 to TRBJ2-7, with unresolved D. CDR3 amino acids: CASSPPSERPHF. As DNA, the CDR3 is TGCGCCAGCAGCCCTCCCTCCGAGCGACCTCACTTC.